Listed here are 17 T cell receptor beta chains from one sample, sequenced in a study of cytomegalovirus exposure and HLA in healthy donors. The PCR employed 60 Vbeta primers together with 13 Jbeta primers. TCRdb keeps only in-frame clones here, not all; method: immunoSEQ multiplex PCR. The data hold some 120,000 clones, with 74% observed a single time. Sequencing was performed on PBMCs. The receptors shown here come from a woman in her fifties or sixties in good health and CMV-seropositive.

This chain links TRBV5-1 with TRBJ1-3; D gene ambiguous. Germline V lookup: CDR1 SGHRS, CDR2 YFSETQ. V was pared by 1 base and J by 0 bases, with 11 bases between. This CDR3 comprises 16 residues. CDR3 sequence reads: CASSLQAHTSGNTIYF. The CDR3 region has the DNA TGCGCCAGCAGCTTGCAGGCCCACACCTCTGGAAACACCATATATTTT. Drawing the rest from reference TRBV5-1 and TRBJ1-3, the complete variable domain is KAGVTQTPRYLIKTRGQQVTLSCSPISGHRSVSWYQQTPGQGLQFLFEYFSETQRNKGNFPGRFSGRQFSNSRSEMNVSTLELGDSALYLCASSLQAHTSGNTIYFGEGSWLTVV.

This sequence joins TRBV4-1 and TRBJ1-1, with TRBD1 as a possible D gene (5 bases). The CDR3 runs 16 residues. CDR1 and CDR2 from the germline V gene are MGHRA and YSYEKL. V shed 0 bases and J shed 2 bases, with 13 bases lying between them. This CDR3 is CASSQDQTRVNTEAFF. The DNA for the CDR3 is TGCGCCAGCAGCCAAGATCAGACCAGGGTCAACACTGAAGCTTTCTTT.

J is TRBJ2-7 and V is TRBV2; 9 bases are a match to TRBD2. The V and J ends lost 0 bases and 2 bases, in that order; junction bases with no gene match: 5. The CDR3 length is 16 residues. Germline CDR1 and CDR2: SNHLY and FYNNEI. CDR3 protein: CASSEAFLAGTYEQYF. CDR3 nucleotide sequence: TGTGCCAGCAGTGAAGCTTTTCTAGCGGGAACCTACGAGCAGTACTTC.

The chain is built from TRBV5-1 and TRBJ2-7; 8 nucleotides agree with TRBD1. CDR1 is SGHRS and CDR2 is YFSETQ in the germline V gene. The trim removed 7 bases at V and 3 bases at J, leaving 6 bases unmatched. The CDR3 totals 13 residues. CDR3 sequence (DNA): TGCGCCAGCCGTCCGGGACAGGACTACGAGCAGTACTTC. It specifies CASRPGQDYEQYF.

V and J are TRBV6-1 and TRBJ2-5; maybe TRBD1 (5 bases). V lost 7 bases, J lost 2 bases, and 14 bases lay in between. This CDR3 comprises 14 residues. Germline V CDR1 and CDR2: MNHNS, SASEGT. CDR3 coding DNA: TGTGCCAGCATTCTCCGACAGACACAAGAGACCCAGTACTTC. Its translation: CASILRQTQETQYF.

The chain has TRBV14 and TRBJ1-1, with a tentative D call TRBD1 (6 bases). V lost 1 base to trimming and J lost 3 bases, with 12 bases between them. The CDR3 totals 15 residues. CDR1 SGHDN and CDR2 FVKESK come from the germline V gene. This CDR3 reads CASSQAGTPHTEAFF. Written as DNA, the CDR3 is TGTGCCAGCAGCCAAGCGGGGACACCCCACACTGAAGCTTTCTTT.

There are a few counts of this clone. The rearrangement links TRBV7-9 to TRBJ1-1; D uncertain. The V end was cut by 4 bases, the J end by 11 bases, with 8 bases between. Germline CDR1 reads SEHNR; CDR2 reads FQNEAQ (reference sequence). CDR3 length: 10 amino acids. The CDR3: CASSSSPAFF. CDR3 DNA: TGTGCCAGCAGCTCTAGCCCGGCTTTCTTT.

The CDR3 region has the DNA TGTGCCAGCAGCTTAGAGGACAGAAAGCAGTTCTTC. This translates into CASSLEDRKQFF. The rearrangement joins TRBV7-9 to TRBJ2-1; weak D call: TRBD1 (6 bases). V was trimmed by 1 base and J by 11 bases, leaving 9 bases between them. Per the germline V gene, CDR1 is SEHNR and CDR2 is FQNEAQ (reference sequence). This CDR3 comprises 12 residues.

V and J are TRBV7-8 and TRBJ2-5, with TRBD1 as a possible D gene (6 bases). Germline V gene sequence: CDR1 SGHVS, CDR2 FQNEAQ. V lost 2 bases and J 4 bases, leaving 11 bases between the germline ends. CDR3 size: 14 residues. The CDR3 DNA follows: TGTGCCAGCAGCTTACTCCCCAGGGGAGAGACCCAGTACTTC. This codes for CASSLLPRGETQYF.

This clone occurred a few times. CDR3 residues: CASKGRPRTATNEKLFF. The CDR3 DNA reads as TGTGCCAGCAAAGGGCGACCGAGGACAGCAACTAATGAAAAACTGTTTTTT. V is TRBV2 and J is TRBJ1-4, with D possibly TRBD1 on 6 matching bases. This CDR3 has 17 amino acids. CDR1 and CDR2 from the germline V gene are SNHLY and FYNNEI. V dropped 7 bases and J dropped 0 bases, with 18 bases sitting between them.

The chain links TRBV27 to TRBJ2-2; 9 nucleotides line up with TRBD1. Germline values: CDR1 MNHEY, CDR2 SMNVEV (reference sequence). This CDR3 spans 15 amino acids. V lost 4 bases and J lost 4; bases outside the gene matches: 4. The CDR3 region is CASSSGQGRTGELFF. The CDR3 bases are TGTGCCAGCAGTTCGGGACAGGGACGCACCGGGGAGCTGTTTTTT.

The V call is TRBV2, the J call TRBJ2-5; 11 positions agree with TRBD2. The germline V gene has CDR1 SNHLY and CDR2 FYNNEI. Unmatched junction bases numbered 8, after V lost 6 bases and J lost 5 bases. The CDR3 has 15 amino acids. CDR3 sequence: CASSPLAGGEETQYF. For the CDR3, the DNA is TGTGCCAGCAGCCCTCTAGCGGGGGGAGAGGAGACCCAGTACTTC.

The CDR3 bases are TGTGCCAGCAGCTTAGATAGACACTTACCCGAAGCTTTCTTT. It is translated as CASSLDRHLPEAFF. The chain recombines TRBV11-2 with TRBJ1-1; D not resolved. V lost 0 bases, J lost 8 bases, and 13 bases lay in between. Looked up from germline, CDR1 is SGHAT and CDR2 is FQNNGV. The CDR3 is made up of 14 amino acids.

The table lists this clone with a count of one. The rearrangement uses TRBV4-3 and TRBJ2-3, with no clear D. The germline CDR1 and CDR2 sequences are LGHNA and YSLEER. The CDR3 extends over 16 amino acids. V was shortened by 0 bases and J by 4 bases, with 14 bases between the two germline ends. The CDR3 coding sequence is TGCGCCAGCAGCCAAGACCCTGCCAGGCGTGCAGATACGCAGTATTTT. Translating gives CASSQDPARRADTQYF.

The CDR3: CSLGTFTTGIHREQYF. The CDR3 DNA follows: TGCAGCCTGGGGACATTTACGACAGGGATCCATCGCGAGCAGTACTTC. The chain is built from TRBV29-1 and TRBJ2-7; 7 nucleotides match TRBD1. V was pared by 8 bases and J by 6 bases, with 22 bases of the junction left unmatched. This CDR3 is 16 amino acids long. Germline CDR1 reads SQVTM; CDR2 reads ANQGSEA.

V gene TRBV7-6 combines with J gene TRBJ2-3, with 7 positions matching TRBD1. The CDR3 is 15 residues long. Looked up from germline, CDR1 is SGHVS and CDR2 is FNYEAQ. The V gene end was trimmed by 8 bases and the J gene end by 3 bases; junction bases not matched to a gene: 11. The CDR3 DNA reads TGTGCCAGCTTAAGGGGGCTAAAGAGGACAGATACGCAGTATTTT. The encoded protein is CASLRGLKRTDTQYF.

The chain combines TRBV20-1 with TRBJ2-1; the D is unclear. Germline V gene sequence: CDR1 DFQATT, CDR2 SNEGSKA (reference sequence). The CDR3 covers 11 residues. V lost 3 bases to trimming and J lost 5 bases, with 5 bases between them. This CDR3 is CSASPDNEQFF. DNA of the CDR3: TGCAGTGCTAGCCCCGACAATGAGCAGTTCTTC.